A selection of T cell receptor beta chains follows, all from one sample in a study of blood T cell repertoires in COVID-19. Sequenced by immunoSEQ multiplex PCR; TCRdb stores in-frame clones only, minus some. The table has around 380,000 clones, approximately 77% seen once. The sample comprised peripheral blood. These receptors were collected from a human donor with acute or convalescent COVID-19. The donor label of this sample is uncertain. The conserved cysteine and the conserved F or W are not part of the CDR3 here. Fields, in order: J gene, V gene, CDR3 protein.

TRBJ2-2 TRBV28 ASSLTGIGTGELF
TRBJ2-3 TRBV5-4 ASAHRWADTQY
TRBJ2-5 TRBV7-8 ASSWTGEETQY
TRBJ1-2 TRBV15 ATSRDIGVGYGYT
TRBJ1-1 TRBV2 ASRAWDTGDTEAF
TRBJ2-1 TRBV28 ASSRVDRGIGNEQF
TRBJ1-1 TRBV7-6 ASSPLPFGDQVRNTEAF
TRBJ1-1 TRBV29-1 SVNTGQVLNTEAF
TRBJ1-2 TRBV28 ASSQGYGYT
TRBJ2-7 TRBV2 ASSETSGEQY
TRBJ1-5 TRBV19 ASKGQTGENQPQH
TRBJ1-2 TRBV7-2 ASSPRTGGEHGYT
TRBJ2-3 TRBV18 ASSPRGLVSDTQY
TRBJ2-6 TRBV5-1 ASSGGTAGSGANVLT
TRBJ1-2 TRBV7-9 ASTKSRSPGGYT
TRBJ2-1 TRBV7-6 ASTEGRGSGYEQF
TRBJ1-2 TRBV6-1 ASSEAIYGYT
TRBJ2-6 TRBV27 ASSSGGAGANVLT
TRBJ2-5 TRBV18 ASSPTTGIGETQY
TRBJ1-1 TRBV4-1 ASLGVKGHIGEAF
TRBJ1-5 TRBV7-9 ASSRDPGLQPQH
TRBJ1-5 TRBV28 ASSFDSARDQH
TRBJ2-1 TRBV15 ATTNTPRAYNEQF
TRBJ2-1 TRBV15 ATSGTISGARF
TRBJ1-6 TRBV5-1 ASSLEGQGRWSPLH
TRBJ2-3 TRBV7-2 ASSSRGGTDTQY